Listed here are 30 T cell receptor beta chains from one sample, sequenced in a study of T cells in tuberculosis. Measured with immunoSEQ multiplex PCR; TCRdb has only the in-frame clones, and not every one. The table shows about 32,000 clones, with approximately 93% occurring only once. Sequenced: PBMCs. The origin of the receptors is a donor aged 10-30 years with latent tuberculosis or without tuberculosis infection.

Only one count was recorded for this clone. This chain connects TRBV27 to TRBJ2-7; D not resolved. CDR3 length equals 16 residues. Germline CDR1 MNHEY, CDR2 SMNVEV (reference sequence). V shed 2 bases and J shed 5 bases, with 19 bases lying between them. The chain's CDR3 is CASSLRDWQAPDEQYF. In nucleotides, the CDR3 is TGTGCCAGCAGTTTAAGAGATTGGCAGGCACCTGACGAGCAGTACTTC.

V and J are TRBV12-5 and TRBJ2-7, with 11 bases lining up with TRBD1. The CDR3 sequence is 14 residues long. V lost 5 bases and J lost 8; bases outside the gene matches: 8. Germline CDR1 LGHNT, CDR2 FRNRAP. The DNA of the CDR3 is TGTGCTAGTGGTCCCACCGGGACAGGGGGTCAGCAGTACTTC. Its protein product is CASGPTGTGGQQYF. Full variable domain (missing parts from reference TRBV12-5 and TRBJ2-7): DARVTQTPRHKVTEMGQEVTMRCQPILGHNTVFWYRQTMMQGLELLAYFRNRAPLDDSGMPKDRFSAEMPDATLATLKIQPSEPRDSAVYFCASGPTGTGGQQYFGPGTRLTVT.

The CDR3 DNA sequence: TGTGCCAGCCTCGGGAGTAGCGGGAGGGCCGGGAGAGTTAGTGAGCAGTTCTTC. Its protein is CASLGSSGRAGRVSEQFF. This chain connects TRBV7-8 to TRBJ2-1; TRBD2 matches 11 bases. The CDR3 is made up of 18 amino acids. From germline, CDR1 is SGHVS and CDR2 FQNEAQ. V shed 8 bases, J shed 9 bases, and the junction held 21 bases outside the gene matches.

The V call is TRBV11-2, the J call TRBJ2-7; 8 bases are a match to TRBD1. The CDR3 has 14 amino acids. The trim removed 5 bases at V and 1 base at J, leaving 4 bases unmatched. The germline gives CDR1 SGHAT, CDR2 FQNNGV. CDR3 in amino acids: CASSPQGASYEQYF. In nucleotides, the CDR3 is TGTGCCAGCAGCCCCCAGGGGGCTTCCTACGAGCAGTACTTC.

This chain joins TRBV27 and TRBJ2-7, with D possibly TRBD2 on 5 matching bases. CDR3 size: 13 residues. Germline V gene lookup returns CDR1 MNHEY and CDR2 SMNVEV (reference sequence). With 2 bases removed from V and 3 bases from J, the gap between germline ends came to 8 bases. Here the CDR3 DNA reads TGTGCCAGCAGTTTAACTAGAAGCTACGAGCAGTACTTC. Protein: CASSLTRSYEQYF.

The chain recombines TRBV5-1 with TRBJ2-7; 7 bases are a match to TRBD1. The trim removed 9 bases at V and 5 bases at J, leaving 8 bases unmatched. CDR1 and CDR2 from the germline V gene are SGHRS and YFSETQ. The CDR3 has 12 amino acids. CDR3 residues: CATSGTDHEQYF. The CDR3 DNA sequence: TGCGCCACTTCCGGGACAGACCACGAGCAGTACTTC.

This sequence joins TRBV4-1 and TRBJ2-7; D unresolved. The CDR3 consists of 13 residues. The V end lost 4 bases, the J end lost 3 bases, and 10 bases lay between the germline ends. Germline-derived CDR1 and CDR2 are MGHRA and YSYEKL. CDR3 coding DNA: TGCGCCAGCAGCCCCCTGACAAACTACGAGCAGTACTTC. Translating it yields CASSPLTNYEQYF.

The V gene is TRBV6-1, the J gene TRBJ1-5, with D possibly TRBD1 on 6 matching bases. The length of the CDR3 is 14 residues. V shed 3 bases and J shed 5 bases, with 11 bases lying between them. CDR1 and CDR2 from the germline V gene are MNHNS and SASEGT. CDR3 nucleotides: TGTGCCAGCAGTGACCAAGACAGGTATCAGCCCCAGCATTTT. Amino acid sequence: CASSDQDRYQPQHF.

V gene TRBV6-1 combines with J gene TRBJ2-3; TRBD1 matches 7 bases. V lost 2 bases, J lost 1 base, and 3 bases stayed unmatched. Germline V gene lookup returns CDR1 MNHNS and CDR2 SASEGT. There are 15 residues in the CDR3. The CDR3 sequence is CASSEFGTGTDTQYF. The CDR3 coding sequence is TGTGCCAGCAGTGAATTTGGGACAGGCACAGATACGCAGTATTTT.

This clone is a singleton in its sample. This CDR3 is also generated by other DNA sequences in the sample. In nucleotides, the CDR3 is TGTGCCAGCAGCTTACTACCGAACACCGGGGAGCTGTTTTTT. Translated: CASSLLPNTGELFF. This chain uses TRBV7-9 with TRBJ2-2; D ambiguous. CDR1 SEHNR and CDR2 FQNEAQ come from the germline V gene (reference sequence). The CDR3 has 14 amino acids. Trimming stripped 2 bases from V and 0 bases from J, with 4 bases between.

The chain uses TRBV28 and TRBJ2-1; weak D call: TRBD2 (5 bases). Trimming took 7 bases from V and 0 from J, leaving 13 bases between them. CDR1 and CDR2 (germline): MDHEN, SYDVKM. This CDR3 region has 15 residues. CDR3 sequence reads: CASNPGLSSYNEQFF. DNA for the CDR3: TGTGCCAGCAACCCAGGACTGAGCTCCTACAATGAGCAGTTCTTC.

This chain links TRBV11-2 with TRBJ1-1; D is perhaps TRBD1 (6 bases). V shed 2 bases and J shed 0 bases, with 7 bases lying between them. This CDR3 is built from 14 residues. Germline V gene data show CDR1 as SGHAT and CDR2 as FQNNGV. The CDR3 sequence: CASSLRGMNTEAFF. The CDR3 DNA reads TGTGCCAGCAGCTTAAGGGGGATGAACACTGAAGCTTTCTTT.

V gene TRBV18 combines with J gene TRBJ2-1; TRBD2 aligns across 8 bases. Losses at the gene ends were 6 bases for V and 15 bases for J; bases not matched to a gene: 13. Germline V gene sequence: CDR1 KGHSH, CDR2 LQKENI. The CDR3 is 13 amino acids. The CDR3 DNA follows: TGTGCCAGCTCCCTAGGACTAGCCCACGCCGGGTTCTTC. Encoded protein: CASSLGLAHAGFF.

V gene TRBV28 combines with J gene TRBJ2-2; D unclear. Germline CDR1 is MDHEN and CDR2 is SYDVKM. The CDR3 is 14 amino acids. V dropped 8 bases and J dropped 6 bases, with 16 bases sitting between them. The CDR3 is CASVGRYEAGELFF. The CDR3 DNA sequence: TGTGCCAGCGTTGGCAGGTACGAAGCCGGGGAGCTGTTTTTT.

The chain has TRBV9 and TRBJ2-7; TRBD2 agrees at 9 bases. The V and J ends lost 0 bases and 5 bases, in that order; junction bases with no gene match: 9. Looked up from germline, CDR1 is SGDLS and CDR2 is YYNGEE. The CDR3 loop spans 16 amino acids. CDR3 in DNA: TGTGCCAGCAGCGTAGTCGGGTCTAGCGGGATGAACGAGCAGTACTTC. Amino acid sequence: CASSVVGSSGMNEQYF.

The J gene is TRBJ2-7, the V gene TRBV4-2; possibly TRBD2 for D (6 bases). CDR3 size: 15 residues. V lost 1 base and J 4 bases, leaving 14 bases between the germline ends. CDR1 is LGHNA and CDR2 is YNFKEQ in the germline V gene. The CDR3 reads CASSQAGAGGYEQYF. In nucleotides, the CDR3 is TGTGCCAGCAGCCAAGCAGGAGCGGGTGGATACGAGCAGTACTTC.

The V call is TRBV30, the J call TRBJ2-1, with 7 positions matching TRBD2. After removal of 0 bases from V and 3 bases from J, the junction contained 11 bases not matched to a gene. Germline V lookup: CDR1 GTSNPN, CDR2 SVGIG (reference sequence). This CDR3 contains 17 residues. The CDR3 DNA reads TGTGCCTGGAGTGTAAGGGGCGGGCTAGCGGTCTACAATGAGCAGTTCTTC. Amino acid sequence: CAWSVRGGLAVYNEQFF.

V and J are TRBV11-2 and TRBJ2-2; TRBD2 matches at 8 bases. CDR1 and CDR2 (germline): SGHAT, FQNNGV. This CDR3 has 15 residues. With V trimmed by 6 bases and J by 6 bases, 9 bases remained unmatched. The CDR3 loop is CASSKGLAPPGELFF. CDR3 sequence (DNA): TGTGCCAGCAGTAAAGGACTAGCCCCCCCCGGGGAGCTGTTTTTT.

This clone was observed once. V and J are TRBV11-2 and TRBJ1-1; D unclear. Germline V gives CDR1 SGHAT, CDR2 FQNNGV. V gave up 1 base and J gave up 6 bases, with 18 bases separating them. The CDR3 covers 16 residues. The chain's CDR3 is CASSLGVREVCAEAFF. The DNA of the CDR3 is TGTGCCAGCAGCTTAGGCGTTAGGGAGGTGTGCGCTGAAGCTTTCTTT.

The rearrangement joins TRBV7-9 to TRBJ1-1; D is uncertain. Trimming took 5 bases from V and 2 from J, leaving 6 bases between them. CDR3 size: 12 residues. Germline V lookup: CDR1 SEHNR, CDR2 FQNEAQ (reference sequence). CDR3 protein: CASSLLNTEAFF. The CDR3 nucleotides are TGTGCCAGCAGCCTATTAAACACTGAAGCTTTCTTT. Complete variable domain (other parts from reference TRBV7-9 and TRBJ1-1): DTGVSQNPRHKITKRGQNVTFRCDPISEHNRLYWYRQTLGQGPEFLTYFQNEAQLEKSRLLSDRFSAERPKGSFSTLEIQRTEQGDSAMYLCASSLLNTEAFFGQGTRLTVV.

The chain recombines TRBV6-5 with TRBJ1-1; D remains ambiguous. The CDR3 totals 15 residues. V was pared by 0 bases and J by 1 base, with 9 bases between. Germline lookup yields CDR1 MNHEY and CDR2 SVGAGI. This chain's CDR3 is CASSYSEPGNTEAFF. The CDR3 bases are TGTGCCAGCAGTTACTCGGAACCGGGGAACACTGAAGCTTTCTTT.

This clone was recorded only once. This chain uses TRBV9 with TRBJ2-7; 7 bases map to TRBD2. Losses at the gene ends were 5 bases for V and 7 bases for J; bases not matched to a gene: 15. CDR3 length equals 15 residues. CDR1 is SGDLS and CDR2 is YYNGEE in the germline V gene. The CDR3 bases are TGTGCCAGCAGTGCCGGGAGGTTCCTCGGCTCGGAGCAGTACTTC. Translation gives CASSAGRFLGSEQYF.

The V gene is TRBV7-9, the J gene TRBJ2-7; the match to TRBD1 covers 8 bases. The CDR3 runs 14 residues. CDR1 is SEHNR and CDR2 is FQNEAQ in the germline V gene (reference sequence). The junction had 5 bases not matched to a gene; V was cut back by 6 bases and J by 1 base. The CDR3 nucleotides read TGTGCCAGCAGTTCGGACAGGGTGTCCTACGAGCAGTACTTC. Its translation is CASSSDRVSYEQYF.

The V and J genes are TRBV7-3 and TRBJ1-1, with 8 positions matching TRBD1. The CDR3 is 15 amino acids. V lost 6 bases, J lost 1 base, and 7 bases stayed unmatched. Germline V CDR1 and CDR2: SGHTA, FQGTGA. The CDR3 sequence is CASRSPGTGNTEAFF. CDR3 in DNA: TGTGCCAGCAGGTCTCCTGGGACAGGGAACACTGAAGCTTTCTTT.

The CDR3 loop is CASSGRTSGSRDTQYF. CDR3 nucleotide sequence: TGTGCCAGCAGCGGTCGGACTAGCGGGAGTCGGGATACGCAGTATTTT. The J gene is TRBJ2-3, the V gene TRBV5-4; 13 bases are a match to TRBD2. V shed 4 bases, J shed 6 bases, and the junction held 8 bases outside the gene matches. Germline CDR1 and CDR2: SGHNT and YYREEE (reference sequence). The CDR3 has 16 residues.

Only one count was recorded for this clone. The CDR3: CASSLGGVADTYEQYF. The CDR3 DNA follows: TGTGCCAGCAGCCTGGGTGGGGTAGCGGATACCTACGAGCAGTACTTC. This chain connects TRBV7-2 to TRBJ2-7, with D maybe TRBD2 (6 bases). CDR1 and CDR2 (germline): SGHTA, FQGNSA. The V gene lost 5 bases and the J gene lost 2 bases, with 19 bases spanning the gap. The CDR3 length is 16 residues.

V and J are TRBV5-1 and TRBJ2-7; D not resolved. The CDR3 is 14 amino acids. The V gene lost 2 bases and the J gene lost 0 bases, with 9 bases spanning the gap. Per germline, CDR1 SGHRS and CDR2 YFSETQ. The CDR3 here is CASSLAGNSYEQYF. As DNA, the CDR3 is TGCGCCAGCAGCTTAGCAGGAAACTCCTACGAGCAGTACTTC.

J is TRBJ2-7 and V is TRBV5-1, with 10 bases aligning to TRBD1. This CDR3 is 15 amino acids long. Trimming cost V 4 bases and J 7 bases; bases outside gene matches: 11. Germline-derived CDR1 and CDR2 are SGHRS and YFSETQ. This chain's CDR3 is CASSQRQGALREQYF. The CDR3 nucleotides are TGCGCCAGCAGCCAAAGACAGGGGGCTCTGAGGGAGCAGTACTTC.

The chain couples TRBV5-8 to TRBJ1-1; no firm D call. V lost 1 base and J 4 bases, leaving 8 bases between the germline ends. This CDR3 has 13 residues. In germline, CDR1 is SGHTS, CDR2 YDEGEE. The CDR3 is CASSLIGGTEAFF. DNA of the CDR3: TGTGCCAGCAGCTTGATCGGCGGCACTGAAGCTTTCTTT.

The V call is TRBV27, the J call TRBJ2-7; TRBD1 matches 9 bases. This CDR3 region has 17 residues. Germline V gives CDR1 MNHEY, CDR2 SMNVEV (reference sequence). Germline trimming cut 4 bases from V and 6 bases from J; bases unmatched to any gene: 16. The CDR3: CASSSNNPGDRGIEQYF. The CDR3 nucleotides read TGTGCCAGCAGTTCTAATAATCCGGGAGACAGGGGGATCGAGCAGTACTTC.